A selection of T cell receptor beta chains follows, all from one sample in a study of T cells in Graves' hyperthyroidism and ophthalmopathy. One entry per CDR3 protein results from TCRdb running MiXCR on the multiplex PCR reads. The data contain about 350,000 distinct CDR3 sequences, roughly 13% of them singletons. The sequencing sample was made of blood. The receptors were sampled from a woman between 40 and 55 years old with Graves' ophthalmopathy. Each CDR3 is given with its conserved first and last residue. D genes are given only for firm matches. Not every row has a clone size; where given, it reads once, few, many or a size class.

j_call d_call clone_size cdr3_length v_call cdr3_aa cdr3_nt
TRBJ2-7 . . 13 TRBV20-1 CSTQRKGIYEQYF TGCAGCACCCAGAGAAAGGGCATCTACGAGCAGTACTTC
TRBJ2-3 TRBD2 . 17 TRBV28 CASSFLSSGRAGDTQYF TGTGCCAGCAGTTTTCTATCTAGCGGGAGGGCTGGAGATACGCAGTATTTT
TRBJ2-6 . many 15 TRBV11-2 CASSLWGSGANVLTF TGTGCCAGCAGCTTATGGGGGTCTGGGGCCAACGTCCTGACTTTC
TRBJ1-3 . few 15 TRBV13 CASSLRDLPGNTIYF TGTGCCAGCAGCCTAAGGGACCTCCCCGGAAACACCATATATTTT
TRBJ1-2 . many 16 TRBV4-1 CASSQDRGPLPRGYTF TGCGCCAGCAGCCAAGATCGTGGGCCACTGCCTCGTGGCTACACCTTC
TRBJ2-2 TRBD1 many 15 TRBV6-4 CASSDGQGETGELFF TGTGCCAGCAGTGACGGACAGGGGGAGACCGGGGAGCTGTTTTTT
TRBJ2-5 TRBD1 . 15 TRBV6-1 CASIARDRGLETQYF TGTGCCAGCATTGCAAGAGACAGGGGGCTTGAGACCCAGTACTTC
TRBJ1-2 . many 15 TRBV28 CASSFGLTGFYGYTF TGTGCCAGCAGTTTTGGTCTTACCGGTTTCTATGGCTACACCTTC
TRBJ2-3 TRBD1 many 12 TRBV20-1 CSARQGADTQYF TGCAGTGCTCGACAGGGGGCAGATACGCAGTATTTT
TRBJ2-5 TRBD2 many 17 TRBV14 CASSQGLAGGVEQTQYF TGTGCCAGCAGCCAAGGGCTAGCGGGGGGAGTCGAACAGACCCAGTACTTC
TRBJ2-1 . . 14 TRBV11-2 CASSLGPGRAEQFF TGTGCCAGCAGCTTAGGTCCGGGTCGGGCAGAGCAGTTCTTC
TRBJ1-6 TRBD1 few 16 TRBV13 CASSLAGTGGNSPLHF TGTGCCAGCAGCTTAGCTGGGACAGGGGGCAATTCACCCCTCCACTTT
TRBJ1-3 . few 13 TRBV7-2 CASSFIWGNTIYF TGTGCCAGCAGTTTTATTTGGGGAAACACCATATATTTT
TRBJ2-5 TRBD1 many 15 TRBV29-1 CSVLWGQGPQETQYF TGCAGCGTTTTATGGGGACAGGGACCTCAAGAGACCCAGTACTTC
TRBJ1-1 . many 14 TRBV11-3 CASSLGGWNTEAFF TGTGCCAGCAGCTTAGGGGGCTGGAACACTGAAGCTTTCTTT
TRBJ2-7 . many 13 TRBV11-2 CASSLDPMNEQYF TGTGCCAGCAGCTTAGATCCTATGAACGAGCAGTACTTC